This T cell receptor (beta chain) was captured by sequencing in a study of cytomegalovirus exposure and HLA in healthy donors (dated by TCRdb to 2015 to 2018). With regard to the full study: An earlier analysis of some 600 of the donors reported roughly 300 Gb of sequence data and 90 million to 120 million unique TCR beta sequences obtained from some 200 million T cells. A few DR-DQ haplotypes were handled as single units for association and clustering because linkage in the cohort was strong. Among some 400 genotyped donors of the cohort, an average of approximately 240,000 unique TCR beta nucleotide sequences was sequenced per donor, of which about 19% were non-productive. The genetic ancestry cluster associated with self-reported Caucasian donors included about 84% of the roughly 400 genotyped donors. A later genetic analysis used genome-wide SNP genotypes for about 65% of the 666 donors, treating that subset as a discovery cohort. All discovery cohort repertoires had been generated using a single sequencing platform. A later analysis re-analyzed previously published TCR beta repertoires from 650 to 800 donors and added high-resolution HLA genotyping to study TCR occurrence patterns. Roughly 300 gigabases of sequencing data and tens of millions of unique TCR sequences were included in an early release covering under 650 HLA-typed donors. High-throughput TCR immunosequencing, statistical association of individual TCRs with disease status, and machine learning were combined to predict cytomegalovirus infection status. Donor age, sex, ethnicity and CMV serostatus were compiled together with the repertoire data. In addition to the first cohort of 666 subjects, a separate validation cohort of approximately 120 different subjects was used. An earlier analysis of 500 to 750 of the donors applied high-throughput TCR beta sequencing to assess whether each TCR beta V gene segment acted as functional or pseudogenic. The study aimed to test whether signatures of past pathogen exposure could be identified by cataloging public T cell receptors. The later analysis used no new phenotypic data to find candidate immune exposures, relying instead on TCR beta sequences and their occurrence across donors. Typing coverage differed by locus: A, B, C, DRB1 and DQB1 were typed in roughly 629-630 donors, DQA1 in 500 to 550, DPA1 in 606, and DPB1 in approximately 450. The study used immunosequencing to profile the T cell repertoires of hundreds of subjects and linked those repertoires to cytomegalovirus serostatus. Both class I and class II loci were covered by HLA typing, at four-digit resolution.

Overall results and qualifications from the work: A few of the identified cytomegalovirus-associated TCR beta chains were confirmed in vitro to be specific for cytomegalovirus antigens. According to the authors, the approach could potentially be generalized to other disease states and immunological phenotypes. Correlated functional status among segregating V segments might reflect linkage disequilibrium, but an unknown experimental factor could not be ruled out. In a later analysis, around 17,000 TCR beta sequences were associated with specific HLA alleles at a false discovery rate of 0.05. Several of the top co-occurrence clusters appeared to be linked to parvovirus B19, influenza, CMV and Epstein-Barr virus, according to a later analysis. According to a later genetic analysis, donors in an Asian-associated ancestry cluster had fewer N-insertions in productive TCRs than the approximately 700-donor mean. A cluster of highly shared sequence variants was judged likely to represent a technical artifact of the sequencing pipeline. The study gave a list of 150 to 200 TCR beta chains associated with cytomegalovirus. An earlier analysis of approximately 600 of the donors showed that most TCR beta V segments appeared in productive rearrangements either about 90% or about 30% of the time, which broadly matched IMGT annotations. Because HLA typing was unavailable for some donors at each locus, only the typed subset was used in association tests. Most TCR sequences were seen in very few donors, while some public TCRs were found in many individuals. For the cohort, immune exposure information was limited to CMV serostatus. A later analysis found that TCR association rates varied across HLA loci, with DRB1 alleles showing the most associated TCRs and HLA-C alleles the fewest. Because counts were too low, more than 15 rarely observed V segments, including chromosome 9 orphons, were excluded from the earlier analysis of 587 of the donors. In a later genetic analysis, a missense DCLRE1C variant was associated with V-gene and J-gene trimming of TCR beta chains, and the association was replicated in an independent cohort. The presence/absence analyses assumed that sequencing depth was roughly uniform across donors, and that assumption may not be true. In both the original and validation cohorts, the classifier was reported to diagnose cytomegalovirus status with high specificity and sensitivity. In a later analysis, HLA-associated TCR beta chains were found to be more clonally expanded and to have lower generation probabilities than equally common non-associated chains. Strong co-occurrence of HLA alleles, especially DR and DQ, made assigning TCR associations to individual alleles difficult. Most CMV-associated TCR beta chains appeared to be HLA-restricted in a later analysis, and the HLA associations seemed to be driven largely by CMV exposure. Only TCR beta chains were sequenced in this cohort, and the absence of alpha or paired-chain data limited detectable features. A further reported finding was that TCR beta sequences accurately predicted the HLA-A and HLA-B alleles for most subjects in the first cohort.

In total, fewer than 750 healthy bone marrow donors made up the cohort. Cohort members were all nominally healthy when sampled, although unrecorded immune exposures were likely present. The donor was CMV seronegative and was included in the group of 352 seronegative cohort members. Every donor gave a peripheral blood sample, and the peripheral blood mononuclear cells from that sample were used for TCR beta sequencing. Genomic DNA was extracted from the blood cell samples with the Qiagen DNeasy Blood Extraction Kit. A word on this clone: The antigen it binds to is not known.

The protocol used for the library was the immunoSEQ multiplex PCR assay. A mixture of 60 forward primers for TCR Vbeta segments and 13 reverse primers for TCR Jbeta segments was used in the multiplex PCR. The CDR3 region of rearranged TCR beta genes was amplified from genomic DNA by a multiplex PCR assay. The Illumina HiSeq System was used to sequence the amplified TCR beta libraries as 87-base-pair reads. Per the source publication's procedure: A later analysis counted tens of millions of unique TCR beta chains across the 666 repertoires, and 10 million to 11 million of these chains were shared by at least two donors. A nearest-neighbor algorithm error-corrected the raw reads and collapsed the reads into unique sequences, merging closely related sequences to remove PCR and sequencing errors. CDR3 sequences were aligned to IMGT reference sequences to assign V, D and J gene segments. Each retained sequence needed at least a six-nucleotide match to both a V gene segment and a J gene segment. A rearrangement was called productive if the CDR3 had no stop codons and remained in frame with V and J, and every other rearrangement was called non-productive. CDR3 was defined according to IMGT convention as the region running from the second conserved V-encoded cysteine to the conserved J-encoded phenylalanine. The earlier analysis of 500 to 600 of the donors excluded sequences that lacked an unambiguous match to a single V gene segment. In an earlier analysis of several hundred of the donors, V segments were called functional above 56.7% productive rearrangements and were called segregating when the between-donor standard deviation exceeded 5%. A statistical classification framework was developed to diagnose cytomegalovirus status using the catalog of TCR beta chain sequences. In a later analysis, TCR nucleotide sequences were compared against IMGT/GENE-DB human TR gene sequences so that V and J genes could be assigned. The TCRdist pipeline was used in a later analysis to assign CDR3 sequences and most-parsimonious VDJ recombination scenarios. In a later analysis, each TCR beta chain was defined by its CDR3 amino acid sequence together with its V-gene family, and reads lacking a unique V-gene family were excluded. A later analysis removed several hundred highly shared, low-generation-probability nucleotide sequences to deal with suspected cross-contamination and a sequencing artifact. In a later analysis, a clonal expansion index for each public chain was calculated from normalized within-repertoire ranks of inferred template counts. In a later analysis, generation probabilities were computed with a VDJ recombination model fitted to out-of-frame rearrangements, and the resulting probabilities were checked against IGoR. In a later analysis, TCR-TCR, TCR-HLA and TCR-CMV co-occurrence was scored with hypergeometric tests, and a repertoire-size bias correction was applied to TCR pairs. In a later analysis, false discovery rates were estimated by permuting HLA or CMV assignments 20 times. In a later analysis, co-occurring TCRs were grouped with DBSCAN, and TCRdist sequence similarity was added when clustering was performed within HLA-allele-positive subsets. For co-occurrence clustering, repertoires with fewer than 30,000 or more than 120,000 public chains were excluded, along with roughly 5 repertoires with anomalous nucleotide sharing. TCRdb's version of the immuneACCESS table is confined to in-frame rearrangements and falls short of the full clone set. An unresolved V gene accounts for under half of the shortfall where checked; the remainder is of unknown origin. V and J calls and clone size are given by that table; D and trimming were obtained from the DNA. The table for this sample lists approximately 75,000 clones. Less than 6% of the sample comes from the top ten.

Material: PBMCs. This receptor was taken from a man between 40 and 49 years old in good health and CMV-seronegative.

The nucleotides are TGCGCCAGCAGCCAAGGAGCTGGGTTCGGGTACAATGAGCAGTTCTTC. This is translated as CASSQGAGFGYNEQFF. The chain was built from TRBV4-3 and TRBJ2-1; the D gene is unclear. The CDR3, from cysteine to phenylalanine, totals 16 residues. This entry keeps only the CDR3 DNA: 48 bases, framed from base 1. CDR1 and CDR2 are drawn from the germline V gene: LGHNA, YSLEER. The V end loses 1 base and the J end loses 4 bases, and a stretch of 14 bases separates them.